The 7 T cell receptor beta chains given below trace back to one sample, sequenced in a study of shared clonotypes between healthy human individuals. TCRdb's copy holds only in-frame clones and misses some; the assay was immunoSEQ multiplex PCR. The sample comprises more than 1,200,000 clones, approximately 98.5% of which are singletons, and 0.36% rests with the top ten. Specimen: naive CD4+ T cells sorted from blood. Stated subset: CD45RA+ positively selected. These receptors originate from a man under 40 in good health.

The J gene is TRBJ2-1, the V gene TRBV5-4, with a weak D call TRBD2 (5 bases). Germline assignment: CDR1 SGHNT and CDR2 YYREEE (reference sequence). V was cut by 2 bases and J by 4 bases, with 10 bases left in between. The CDR3 is 14 residues long. CDR3 in DNA: TGTGCCAGCAGCTTTGAGGGCTATTACAATGAGCAGTTCTTC. Its protein product is CASSFEGYYNEQFF. Complete variable domain (other parts from reference TRBV5-4 and TRBJ2-1): ETGVTQSPTHLIKTRGQQVTLRCSSQSGHNTVSWYQQALGQGPQFIFQYYREEENGRGNFPPRFSGLQFPNYSSELNVNALELDDSALYLCASSFEGYYNEQFFGPGTRLTVL.

The chain employs TRBV7-8 and TRBJ2-2; 12 bases align to TRBD2. Germline V CDR1 and CDR2: SGHVS, FQNEAQ. V was pared by 5 bases and J by 7 bases, with 2 bases of the junction left unmatched. The CDR3 length is 14 residues. Written as DNA, the CDR3 is TGTGCCAGCAGCGTGACTAGCGGGGGCGGGGAGCTGTTTTTT. Translating it yields CASSVTSGGGELFF.

The chain recombines TRBV5-1 with TRBJ2-1; D gene ambiguous. This CDR3 has 15 amino acids. The germline V and J ends were trimmed by 2 bases and 4 bases, with 13 bases remaining between them. Germline V lookup: CDR1 SGHRS, CDR2 YFSETQ. The CDR3 region is CASSFRQDPYNEQFF. Written as DNA, the CDR3 is TGCGCCAGCAGCTTTAGGCAGGACCCTTACAATGAGCAGTTCTTC.

V gene TRBV9 combines with J gene TRBJ2-5; 8 bases line up with TRBD2. The CDR3 spans 15 residues. Germline V gives CDR1 SGDLS, CDR2 YYNGEE. The trim removed 3 bases at V and 1 base at J, leaving 5 bases unmatched. The CDR3 loop is CASSARAGGQETQYF. CDR3 bases: TGTGCCAGCAGCGCTAGGGCGGGGGGCCAAGAGACCCAGTACTTC.

The chain carries TRBV19 and TRBJ2-7; 14 positions match TRBD2. The trim removed 0 bases at V and 3 bases at J, leaving 10 bases unmatched. The CDR3 contains 19 residues. The germline V gene encodes CDR1 LNHDA and CDR2 SQIVND (reference sequence). CDR3 coding DNA: TGTGCCAGTAGTATAGAGGGAATGGGACTAGCGGGAGCTTACTACGAGCAGTACTTC. As protein: CASSIEGMGLAGAYYEQYF.

This sequence joins TRBV9 and TRBJ2-6, with D uncertain. Germline-derived CDR1 and CDR2 are SGDLS and YYNGEE. V was trimmed by 0 bases and J by 4 bases, leaving 17 bases between them. The CDR3 has 18 amino acids. The CDR3 spells CASSVVPYPGLGANVLTF. CDR3 sequence (DNA): TGTGCCAGCAGCGTAGTCCCGTACCCCGGCCTCGGGGCCAACGTCCTGACTTTC.

This chain connects TRBV18 to TRBJ1-2; TRBD1 might be the D (5 bases). Germline V lookup: CDR1 KGHSH, CDR2 LQKENI. Deletions cut 6 bases from V and 2 bases from J, with 22 bases between. This CDR3 has 17 residues. CDR3 DNA sequence: TGTGCCAGCTCCCGACCGGGGACCGGGACCGTAAACTATGGCTACACCTTC. It codes for CASSRPGTGTVNYGYTF.